This T cell receptor (beta chain) was identified during a study of beta chain features in type 1 diabetes. As for the study in general: Researchers looked at about 110 million sorted cells across all samples.

The sequenced template was cDNA made from the entire isolated RNA. The assay was immunoSEQ multiplex PCR, and TCRdb's table has in-frame clones only and misses some. The data contain fewer than 150,000 clones, 6.9% of them singletons. The table lists this clone with a few counts. Its target is not known. General study results and limits: Sequencing the cDNA could make cells with high TCR expression show up more than they should. It was not settled here whether HLA type affects TCRB rearrangement.

CD45RO/CCR7/CD25/CD127/CD95/CD27 sorting isolated CD4+ naive, central memory, regulatory and stem cell-like memory cells. The CDR3 runs to 12 residues. V lost 7 bases and J 0 bases, leaving 9 bases between the germline ends. Germline CDR1 and CDR2: SQVTM and ANQGSEA. Input material: central memory CD4+ T cells from blood. This TCR was recovered from a woman aged 25 to 39 in good health. The J gene is TRBJ1-2, the V gene TRBV29-1; D might be TRBD1 (6 bases). The CDR3 DNA reads TGCAGCGGCGGACAGTCTAACTATGGCTACACCTTC. Residues: CSGGQSNYGYTF.